The source of this T cell receptor (beta chain) is a study of cytomegalovirus exposure and HLA in healthy donors. The CDR3 runs 14 residues. The germline gives CDR1 SGDLS, CDR2 YYNGEE. J gave up 3 bases and V 5 bases, and 6 bases lay outside the gene matches. This PCR relied on a set of 60 Vbeta primers and 13 Jbeta primers. Libraries were prepared by immunoSEQ multiplex PCR; TCRdb keeps only in-frame clonotypes and omits some of them. Among a few hundred thousand clones listed, around 83% were seen once. This TCR was recovered from a girl aged 5 to 17 in good health and CMV-seronegative. Material: PBMCs. This sequence joins TRBV9 and TRBJ2-7; TRBD1 aligns across 9 bases. CDR3: CASSPGQGIYEQYF. As DNA, the CDR3 is TGTGCCAGCAGTCCTGGACAGGGGATCTACGAGCAGTACTTC.